This is a list of T cell receptor beta chains from one sample in a study of beta chain features in type 1 diabetes. The repertoire was sequenced with immunoSEQ multiplex PCR; TCRdb's copy has only in-frame clones and lacks some. The data contain 300,000 to 400,000 clones, roughly 8% of them singletons. Sequencing was performed on central memory CD4+ T cells from blood. These receptor sequences come from a woman aged 18-30 years in good health. CDR3s include the opening cysteine and the closing phenylalanine or tryptophan. D genes are given only for firm matches. Size is stated for part of the rows, as once, few or many counts, or as a class when the clone is expanded.

V gene: TRBV6-5
J gene: TRBJ2-1
D gene: -
clone size: few
CDR3 protein: CASSSRAYNNEQFF
CDR3 DNA: TGTGCCAGCAGTTCCCGAGCGTACAACAATGAGCAGTTCTTC

V gene: TRBV7-3
J gene: TRBJ2-1
D gene: -
clone size: -
CDR3 protein: CASSLGQGNEQFF
CDR3 DNA: TGTGCCAGCAGCTTAGGGCAGGGGAATGAGCAGTTCTTC

V gene: TRBV7-2
J gene: TRBJ2-7
D gene: -
clone size: few
CDR3 protein: CASRGAGNEQYF
CDR3 DNA: TGTGCCAGCAGAGGGGCAGGTAACGAGCAGTACTTC

V gene: TRBV14
J gene: TRBJ2-7
D gene: TRBD1
clone size: -
CDR3 protein: CASSLYVGTGTLNPPKQYF
CDR3 DNA: TGTGCCAGCAGCCTTTATGTCGGGACAGGGACCCTAAATCCCCCGAAGCAGTACTTC

V gene: TRBV28
J gene: TRBJ1-2
D gene: -
clone size: -
CDR3 protein: CASSLRGGGYTF
CDR3 DNA: TGTGCCAGCAGTTTAAGGGGTGGGGGCTACACCTTC

V gene: TRBV7-6
J gene: TRBJ2-2
D gene: -
clone size: -
CDR3 protein: CASSLHRSGGELFF
CDR3 DNA: TGTGCCAGCAGCTTACACAGGTCGGGCGGGGAGCTGTTTTTT

V gene: TRBV5-1
J gene: TRBJ2-5
D gene: -
clone size: few
CDR3 protein: CASSSGPGGSGETQYF
CDR3 DNA: TGCGCCAGCAGCTCGGGTCCCGGTGGGTCTGGGGAGACCCAGTACTTC

V gene: TRBV5-1
J gene: TRBJ2-1
D gene: -
clone size: few
CDR3 protein: CASSWDGNSYNEQFF
CDR3 DNA: TGCGCCAGCAGTTGGGACGGGAACTCCTACAATGAGCAGTTCTTC

V gene: TRBV6-5
J gene: TRBJ1-2
D gene: TRBD1
clone size: -
CDR3 protein: CASRHGTGPYGYTF
CDR3 DNA: TGTGCCAGCAGACACGGGACAGGGCCCTATGGCTACACCTTC

V gene: TRBV29-1
J gene: TRBJ2-3
D gene: -
clone size: -
CDR3 protein: CSVMTINHPDTQYF
CDR3 DNA: TGCAGCGTGATGACGATAAACCACCCAGATACGCAGTATTTT

V gene: TRBV27
J gene: TRBJ1-5
D gene: TRBD1
clone size: few
CDR3 protein: CASSSDRGRDQPQHF
CDR3 DNA: TGTGCCAGCAGTTCGGACAGGGGGCGAGATCAGCCCCAGCATTTT

V gene: TRBV11-2
J gene: TRBJ2-3
D gene: TRBD1
clone size: many
CDR3 protein: CASTADRGTDTQYF
CDR3 DNA: TGTGCCAGCACCGCTGACAGGGGCACAGATACGCAGTATTTT

V gene: TRBV2
J gene: TRBJ2-2
D gene: -
clone size: few
CDR3 protein: CASMGGRELFF
CDR3 DNA: TGTGCCAGCATGGGGGGCAGGGAGCTGTTTTTT

V gene: TRBV18
J gene: TRBJ2-7
D gene: -
clone size: -
CDR3 protein: CASSPRGAGEQYF
CDR3 DNA: TGTGCCAGCTCACCACGGGGGGCTGGCGAGCAGTACTTC

V gene: TRBV7-2
J gene: TRBJ2-3
D gene: TRBD2
clone size: few
CDR3 protein: CASSLVLAGGASTDTQYF
CDR3 DNA: TGTGCCAGCAGCTTAGTGTTAGCGGGTGGAGCTAGCACAGATACGCAGTATTTT

V gene: TRBV7-9
J gene: TRBJ2-5
D gene: -
clone size: few
CDR3 protein: CASSPHQETQYF
CDR3 DNA: TGTGCCAGCAGCCCACACCAAGAGACCCAGTACTTC

V gene: TRBV7-2
J gene: TRBJ2-1
D gene: TRBD2
clone size: -
CDR3 protein: CASSPRTSGHNEQFF
CDR3 DNA: TGTGCCAGCAGCCCACGGACTAGCGGGCACAATGAGCAGTTCTTC

V gene: TRBV7-9
J gene: TRBJ1-2
D gene: -
clone size: many
CDR3 protein: CASRGRGDLWGYTF
CDR3 DNA: TGTGCCAGCAGGGGCAGGGGTGACCTGTGGGGCTACACCTTC

V gene: TRBV5-1
J gene: TRBJ2-3
D gene: -
clone size: few
CDR3 protein: CASSLVVPRGTDTQYF
CDR3 DNA: TGCGCCAGCAGCTTGGTCGTACCAAGGGGAACAGATACGCAGTATTTT

V gene: TRBV7-9
J gene: TRBJ2-2
D gene: TRBD1
clone size: few
CDR3 protein: CASSYRPGQSPTGELFF
CDR3 DNA: TGTGCCAGCAGCTACAGACCGGGACAGAGTCCCACCGGGGAGCTGTTTTTT

V gene: TRBV7-9
J gene: TRBJ2-7
D gene: -
clone size: -
CDR3 protein: CASSLEGRASF
CDR3 DNA: TGTGCCAGCAGCTTAGAGGGGCGAGCCTCCTTC

V gene: TRBV7-2
J gene: TRBJ2-1
D gene: TRBD1
clone size: -
CDR3 protein: CASSQDRGGNEQFF
CDR3 DNA: TGTGCCAGCAGCCAGGACAGGGGAGGCAATGAGCAGTTCTTC

V gene: TRBV9
J gene: TRBJ1-2
D gene: -
clone size: -
CDR3 protein: CASSVDPGVNYGYTF
CDR3 DNA: TGTGCCAGCAGCGTAGACCCAGGGGTGAACTATGGCTACACCTTC

V gene: TRBV28
J gene: TRBJ1-4
D gene: -
clone size: -
CDR3 protein: CASSLRHRGGEKLFF
CDR3 DNA: TGTGCCAGCAGTCTAAGACACCGGGGAGGTGAAAAACTGTTTTTT

V gene: TRBV7-3
J gene: TRBJ2-1
D gene: TRBD1
clone size: many
CDR3 protein: CASSPTGQGSYNEQFF
CDR3 DNA: TGTGCCAGCAGCCCTACGGGACAGGGCTCCTACAATGAGCAGTTCTTC

V gene: TRBV7-2
J gene: TRBJ2-3
D gene: -
clone size: -
CDR3 protein: CASSPGPESTDTQYF
CDR3 DNA: TGTGCCAGCAGCCCAGGTCCGGAGAGCACAGATACGCAGTATTTT

V gene: TRBV11-2
J gene: TRBJ2-7
D gene: -
clone size: few
CDR3 protein: CASSSRVTYEQYF
CDR3 DNA: TGTGCCAGCAGCTCCCGTGTTACCTACGAGCAGTACTTC

V gene: TRBV5-4
J gene: TRBJ1-4
D gene: TRBD1
clone size: -
CDR3 protein: CASSLAPTGAEGEKLFF
CDR3 DNA: TGTGCCAGCAGCTTGGCCCCGACAGGGGCGGAGGGTGAAAAACTGTTTTTT

V gene: TRBV2
J gene: TRBJ2-5
D gene: -
clone size: few
CDR3 protein: CASSESDGGETQYF
CDR3 DNA: TGTGCCAGCAGTGAATCTGATGGGGGGGAGACCCAGTACTTC

V gene: TRBV27
J gene: TRBJ1-5
D gene: -
clone size: -
CDR3 protein: CASSLLGDQPQHF
CDR3 DNA: TGTGCCAGCAGTTTATTAGGGGATCAGCCCCAGCATTTT

V gene: TRBV19
J gene: TRBJ2-1
D gene: -
clone size: -
CDR3 protein: CASSEGKLRGNEQFF
CDR3 DNA: TGTGCCAGTAGTGAAGGGAAACTTCGAGGGAATGAGCAGTTCTTC

V gene: TRBV28
J gene: TRBJ2-7
D gene: TRBD1
clone size: -
CDR3 protein: CASSVTGERGYEQYF
CDR3 DNA: TGTGCCAGCAGTGTAACAGGGGAGCGTGGCTACGAGCAGTACTTC

V gene: TRBV27
J gene: TRBJ2-4
D gene: -
clone size: -
CDR3 protein: CASSPQGLNLAKNIQYF
CDR3 DNA: TGTGCCAGCAGCCCTCAGGGCCTTAATCTAGCCAAAAACATTCAGTACTTC

V gene: TRBV2
J gene: TRBJ1-5
D gene: -
clone size: few
CDR3 protein: CASSTQGNQPQHF
CDR3 DNA: TGTGCCAGCAGTACCCAGGGTAATCAGCCCCAGCATTTT

V gene: TRBV5-4
J gene: TRBJ2-2
D gene: TRBD1
clone size: few
CDR3 protein: CASSWGQRRSSGELFF
CDR3 DNA: TGTGCCAGCAGCTGGGGACAGCGAAGGTCGTCCGGGGAGCTGTTTTTT

V gene: TRBV21-1
J gene: TRBJ1-5
D gene: -
clone size: few
CDR3 protein: CASSKGTEGRNQPQHF
CDR3 DNA: TGTGCCAGCAGCAAAGGAACCGAGGGACGCAATCAGCCCCAGCATTTT

V gene: TRBV7-9
J gene: TRBJ2-1
D gene: TRBD1
clone size: few
CDR3 protein: CASSSPRGAGTGLTNEQFF
CDR3 DNA: TGTGCCAGCAGCAGCCCCAGGGGCGCCGGGACAGGCCTGACTAATGAGCAGTTCTTC

V gene: TRBV7-9
J gene: TRBJ2-7
D gene: TRBD2
clone size: few
CDR3 protein: CASSSKTSGRSEQYF
CDR3 DNA: TGTGCCAGCAGCTCCAAGACTAGCGGGAGGAGCGAGCAGTACTTC

V gene: TRBV5-1
J gene: TRBJ1-2
D gene: TRBD1
clone size: few
CDR3 protein: CASGKGDRGYGYTF
CDR3 DNA: TGCGCCAGCGGCAAGGGGGACAGAGGCTATGGCTACACCTTC

V gene: TRBV28
J gene: TRBJ2-3
D gene: TRBD1
clone size: -
CDR3 protein: CASSLGGTGADTQYF
CDR3 DNA: TGTGCCAGCAGTTTGGGAGGGACAGGGGCAGATACGCAGTATTTT

V gene: TRBV6-1
J gene: TRBJ1-5
D gene: TRBD1
clone size: -
CDR3 protein: CASSGPGQVGYNQPQHF
CDR3 DNA: TGTGCCAGCAGTGGGCCGGGACAGGTGGGGTACAATCAGCCCCAGCATTTT